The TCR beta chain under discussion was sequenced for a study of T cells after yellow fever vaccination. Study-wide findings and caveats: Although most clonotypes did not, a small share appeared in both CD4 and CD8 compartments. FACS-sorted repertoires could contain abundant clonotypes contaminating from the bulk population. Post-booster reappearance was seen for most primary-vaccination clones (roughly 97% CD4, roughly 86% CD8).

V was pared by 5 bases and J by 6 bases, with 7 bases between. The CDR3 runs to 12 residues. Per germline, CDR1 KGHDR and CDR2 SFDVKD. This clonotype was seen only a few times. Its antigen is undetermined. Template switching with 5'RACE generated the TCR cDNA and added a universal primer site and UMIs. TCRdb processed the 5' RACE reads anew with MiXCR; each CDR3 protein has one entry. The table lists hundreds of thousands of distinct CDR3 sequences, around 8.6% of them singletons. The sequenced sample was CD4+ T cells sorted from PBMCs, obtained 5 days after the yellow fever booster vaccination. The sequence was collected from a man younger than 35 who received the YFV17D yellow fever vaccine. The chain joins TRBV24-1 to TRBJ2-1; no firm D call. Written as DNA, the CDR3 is TGTGCCACCAGTGGATACGGCAATGAGCAGTTCTTC. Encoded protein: CATSGYGNEQFF.